These 9 T cell receptor beta chains share one sample of origin, sequenced in a study of shared clonotypes between healthy human individuals. The table came from immunoSEQ multiplex PCR; TCRdb's copy has only in-frame clones and leaves some out. The data contain approximately 2,000,000 clones, less than 95% of them singletons. The source material was naive CD4+ T cells from PBMCs. The sample's subset: CD45RA+ positively selected. These receptors came from a man between 18 and 29 years old in good health. Some clones in this sample may be carry-over from other donors' samples.

V gene TRBV15 combines with J gene TRBJ2-1; D unresolved. Germline V lookup: CDR1 LNHNV, CDR2 YYDKDF (reference sequence). V lost 5 bases to trimming and J lost 7 bases, with 9 bases between them. This CDR3 has 12 amino acids. The CDR3 DNA reads TGTGCCACCAGCCACGCTCAGAATGAGCAGTTCTTC. It yields the protein CATSHAQNEQFF.

The genes are TRBV15 and TRBJ2-1; D gene ambiguous. The CDR3 contains 16 residues. Germline CDR1 LNHNV, CDR2 YYDKDF (reference sequence). The germline V and J ends were trimmed by 5 bases and 0 bases, with 14 bases remaining between them. The CDR3 DNA reads as TGTGCCACCAGCCCCCCCCGCCTGAGCTCCTACAATGAGCAGTTCTTC. Translated, it gives CATSPPRLSSYNEQFF.

This sequence joins TRBV7-2 and TRBJ1-2; unclear D gene. V lost 1 base and J lost 2, with 5 bases in between. Germline loops: CDR1 SGHTA, CDR2 FQGNSA. The CDR3 is made up of 13 amino acids. The CDR3 loop is CASSLEVNYGYTF. DNA for the CDR3: TGTGCCAGCAGCTTAGAGGTGAACTATGGCTACACCTTC. Full variable domain (remainder filled in from reference TRBV7-2 and TRBJ1-2): GAGVSQSPSNKVTEKGKDVELRCDPISGHTALYWYRQSLGQGLEFLIYFQGNSAPDKSGLPSDRFSAERTGGSVSTLTIQRTQQEDSAVYLCASSLEVNYGYTFGSGTRLTVV.

The genes are TRBV7-2 and TRBJ2-2; unclear D gene. V was pared by 1 base and J by 7 bases, with 7 bases between. Germline V gives CDR1 SGHTA, CDR2 FQGNSA. The CDR3 loop spans 13 amino acids. The CDR3 here is CASSLVGYGELFF. Written as DNA, the CDR3 is TGTGCCAGCAGCTTAGTGGGGTACGGGGAGCTGTTTTTT.

Written as DNA, the CDR3 is TGTGCCAGCAGTGAGCGCGTCTGGGGATGGGAGCTGTTTTTT. Residues: CASSERVWGWELFF. This chain joins TRBV6-4 and TRBJ2-2; D is unclear. Trimming cost V 3 bases and J 9 bases, with 14 bases left between them. The CDR3 totals 14 residues. Germline CDR1 MRHNA, CDR2 SNTAGT.

CDR3 in amino acids: CASSSQLAGGSGYNEQFF. The CDR3 region has the DNA TGTGCCAGCAGCTCGCAGCTAGCGGGAGGGAGTGGATACAATGAGCAGTTCTTC. This chain links TRBV11-2 with TRBJ2-1; 12 bases map to TRBD2. With V trimmed by 4 bases and J by 4 bases, 11 bases remained unmatched. This CDR3 is built from 18 residues. From germline, CDR1 is SGHAT and CDR2 FQNNGV.

The chain carries TRBV18 and TRBJ1-1; 8 bases match TRBD1. J gave up 3 bases and V 7 bases, and 4 bases lay outside the gene matches. The CDR3 loop spans 13 amino acids. Germline-derived CDR1 and CDR2 are KGHSH and LQKENI. CDR3 loop: CASFKQGDTEAFF. Written as DNA, the CDR3 is TGTGCCAGCTTCAAACAGGGGGACACTGAAGCTTTCTTT.

The rearrangement joins TRBV7-9 to TRBJ1-3; D remains ambiguous. Germline V gene sequence: CDR1 SEHNR, CDR2 FQNEAQ (reference sequence). This CDR3 has 16 amino acids. V shed 5 bases and J shed 0 bases, with 14 bases lying between them. The CDR3 DNA reads as TGTGCCAGCAGCCCCGCGGGTTGGAGCTCTGGAAACACCATATATTTT. Encoded protein: CASSPAGWSSGNTIYF. Full variable domain (missing parts from reference TRBV7-9 and TRBJ1-3): DTGVSQNPRHKITKRGQNVTFRCDPISEHNRLYWYRQTLGQGPEFLTYFQNEAQLEKSRLLSDRFSAERPKGSFSTLEIQRTEQGDSAMYLCASSPAGWSSGNTIYFGEGSWLTVV.

The J gene is TRBJ2-1, the V gene TRBV7-3, with D possibly TRBD2 on 5 matching bases. V was trimmed by 8 bases and J by 7 bases, leaving 15 bases between them. This CDR3 is built from 13 residues. The germline CDR1 and CDR2 sequences are SGHTA and FQGTGA. Here the CDR3 reads CASGRTLANEQFF. The DNA for the CDR3 is TGTGCCAGCGGACGGACTTTAGCGAATGAGCAGTTCTTC.